Below are 23 T cell receptor beta chains sequenced from a single sample in a study of T cell repertoires in cytomegalovirus infection. TCRdb re-called the reads with MiXCR, one entry per CDR3 protein. The profile covers approximately 990,000 distinct CDR3 sequences, with approximately 33% appearing a single time and over 10% taken by the ten largest. Their target antigens are unknown. The source material was cultured CD8+ T cells from PBMCs, sampled from culture after CMV antigen stimulation. The receptors derive from a human donor in good health (CMV status not recorded). Some clones in this sample may be carry-over from other donors' samples.

V gene TRBV6-6 combines with J gene TRBJ1-2, with a possible D match to TRBD1 (6 bases). This CDR3 is built from 15 residues. V gave up 7 bases and J gave up 6 bases, with 21 bases separating them. Germline-derived CDR1 and CDR2 are MNHNY and SVGAGI (reference sequence). CDR3 sequence (DNA): TGTGCCAGCATTTATAACAGGGCCCTGGGGAATGGCTACACCTTC. Amino acids: CASIYNRALGNGYTF.

The J gene is TRBJ2-3, the V gene TRBV6-6; no clear D. The CDR3 covers 15 residues. In germline, CDR1 is MNHNY, CDR2 SVGAGI (reference sequence). V was clipped by 0 bases and J by 2 bases, with 9 bases between them. The DNA of the CDR3 is TGTGCCAGCAGTTACTCGTTTACACCCACAGATACGCAGTATTTT. Amino acid sequence: CASSYSFTPTDTQYF.

This chain uses TRBV6-6 with TRBJ2-7; D is ambiguous. The CDR3 has 12 residues. Trimming removed 4 bases from V and 5 bases from J, with 9 bases in between. The germline V gene has CDR1 MNHNY and CDR2 SVGAGI (reference sequence). The chain's CDR3 is CASSLDIDEQYF. DNA for the CDR3: TGTGCCAGCAGTTTAGACATCGACGAGCAGTACTTC.

V is TRBV4-2 and J is TRBJ2-5; D is uncertain. Germline values: CDR1 LGHNA, CDR2 YNFKEQ. V dropped 2 bases and J dropped 0 bases, with 7 bases sitting between them. The CDR3 length is 14 residues. The CDR3 sequence is CASSQPAHQETQYF. The CDR3 nucleotides are TGTGCCAGCAGCCAACCGGCCCACCAAGAGACCCAGTACTTC.

The chain carries TRBV7-9 and TRBJ1-1; TRBD1 matches 12 bases. Germline V lookup: CDR1 SEHNR, CDR2 FQNEAQ (reference sequence). V was pared by 4 bases and J by 5 bases, with 2 bases of the junction left unmatched. The CDR3 contains 14 residues. CDR3 nucleotides: TGTGCCAGCAGCTGGGACAGGGGGCGAACTGAAGCTTTCTTT. This translates into CASSWDRGRTEAFF.

The J gene is TRBJ1-1, the V gene TRBV18, with TRBD1 as a possible D gene (5 bases). This CDR3 is 15 amino acids long. Trimming stripped 3 bases from V and 0 bases from J, with 11 bases between. CDR1 and CDR2 (germline): KGHSH, LQKENI. CDR3 nucleotides: TGTGCCAGCTCACCGGGAGGGGCCCTGAACACTGAAGCTTTCTTT. It specifies CASSPGGALNTEAFF. The full variable domain, with the rest looked up from reference TRBV18 and TRBJ1-1, is NAGVMQNPRHLVRRRGQEARLRCSPMKGHSHVYWYRQLPEEGLKFMVYLQKENIIDESGMPKERFSAEFPKEGPSILRIQQVVRGDSAAYFCASSPGGALNTEAFFGQGTRLTVV.

The chain's CDR3 is CASSIDPSGGAKYNEQFF. In DNA, the CDR3 is TGTGCCAGTAGTATAGATCCTAGCGGGGGGGCAAAATACAATGAGCAGTTCTTC. The chain links TRBV19 to TRBJ2-1, with 12 bases matching TRBD2. This CDR3 region has 18 residues. The V gene end was trimmed by 0 bases and the J gene end by 4 bases; junction bases not matched to a gene: 7. CDR1 LNHDA and CDR2 SQIVND come from the germline V gene (reference sequence). Using reference TRBV19 and TRBJ2-1 for the parts outside the CDR3, the full variable domain is DGGITQSPKYLFRKEGQNVTLSCEQNLNHDAMYWYRQDPGQGLRLIYYSQIVNDFQKGDIAEGYSVSREKKESFPLTVTSAQKNPTAFYLCASSIDPSGGAKYNEQFFGPGTRLTVL.

The V gene is TRBV2, the J gene TRBJ1-1; D gene unclear. The ends were cut back, 3 bases at V and 0 bases at J, with 5 bases in the middle. Germline V gives CDR1 SNHLY, CDR2 FYNNEI. The CDR3 runs to 13 residues. CDR3 sequence (DNA): TGTGCCAGCAGTGATCCGATGAACACTGAAGCTTTCTTT. This sequence encodes CASSDPMNTEAFF.

This clonotype was detected many times. This chain joins TRBV25-1 and TRBJ1-6; maybe TRBD1 (5 bases). In germline, CDR1 is MGHDK, CDR2 SYGVNS. The CDR3 sequence is 13 residues long. V was pared by 8 bases and J by 9 bases, with 14 bases between. CDR3 region: CASAGKISSPLHF. CDR3 sequence (DNA): TGTGCCAGCGCAGGGAAGATATCTTCACCCCTCCACTTT.

This clonotype was seen a few times. The gene calls are TRBV4-3 and TRBJ2-3; tentative D call: TRBD1 (6 bases). The V end was cut by 4 bases, the J end by 2 bases, with 19 bases between. The CDR3 has 17 amino acids. The germline gives CDR1 LGHNA, CDR2 YSLEER. The CDR3 nucleotides read TGCGCCAGCAGCCTCTTAGAGTCAGGGGCTTTCACAGATACGCAGTATTTT. Protein: CASSLLESGAFTDTQYF.

The V call is TRBV28, the J call TRBJ2-7, with D perhaps matching TRBD1 or TRBD2 (6 bases each). In germline, CDR1 is MDHEN, CDR2 SYDVKM. The CDR3 consists of 14 residues. V was pared by 5 bases and J by 6 bases, with 17 bases between. The CDR3 region has the DNA TGTGCCAGCAGTACCGGGGGCCACGGCTTCGAGCAGTACGTC. The encoded protein is CASSTGGHGFEQYV.

V is TRBV6-5 and J is TRBJ1-1; 8 nucleotides align to TRBD1. V lost 10 bases to trimming and J lost 4 bases; unmatched junction nucleotides: 8. The germline CDR1 and CDR2 sequences are MNHEY and SVGAGI. The CDR3 extends over 13 amino acids. CDR3 coding DNA: TGTGCCACCTTTAGCACAGGGGGCACTGAAGCTTTCTTT. Its translation is CATFSTGGTEAFF.

The V gene is TRBV9, the J gene TRBJ2-3; tentative D call: TRBD2 (6 bases). The V gene's germline CDR1 is SGDLS and CDR2 YYNGEE. Trimming took off 4 bases at V and 6 bases at J, with 18 bases between the two ends. The CDR3 consists of 15 residues. This CDR3 reads CASSPAGRLRDTQYF. The CDR3 coding sequence is TGTGCCAGCAGCCCCGCGGGGCGGCTGAGGGATACGCAGTATTTT.

This clonotype was detected many times. The chain carries TRBV20-1 and TRBJ1-1; D not resolved. The V and J ends lost 6 bases and 2 bases respectively, with 10 bases between them. This CDR3 region has 12 residues. Germline V gene data show CDR1 as DFQATT and CDR2 as SNEGSKA (reference sequence). DNA of the CDR3: TGCAGTGCCACCGACGGAAACACTGAAGCTTTCTTT. Its translation: CSATDGNTEAFF.

As to this clonotype: A much larger clone sits a single nucleotide away, making a read error possible. The chain combines TRBV6-5 with TRBJ1-1; TRBD1 matches at 10 bases. J was trimmed by 4 bases and V by 1 base; bases with no gene match: 9. Germline CDR1 is MNHEY and CDR2 is SVGAGI. The CDR3 is made up of 17 amino acids. The CDR3 nucleotides read TGTGCCAGCAGTTACTTAGTGACAGGGGGCATCGGCACTGAAGCTTTCTTT. Translated, it gives CASSYLVTGGIGTEAFF.

This clonotype has just a few counts. The gene calls are TRBV7-9 and TRBJ2-1; D is possibly TRBD2 (5 bases). With 4 bases removed from V and 8 bases from J, the gap between germline ends came to 12 bases. Germline-derived CDR1 and CDR2 are SEHNR and FQNEAQ (reference sequence). There are 13 residues in the CDR3. CDR3 in DNA: TGTGCCAGCAGCTACTACAGCGGAGATGAGCAGTTCTTC. Translation: CASSYYSGDEQFF.

The chain carries TRBV5-4 and TRBJ2-1; 9 nucleotides line up with TRBD2. Trimming cost V 4 bases and J 3 bases; bases outside gene matches: 11. This CDR3 is built from 17 residues. Per germline, CDR1 SGHNT and CDR2 YYREEE (reference sequence). This chain's CDR3 is CASSDPAAGGLYNEQFF. CDR3 DNA: TGTGCCAGCAGCGATCCGGCGGCGGGGGGGCTCTACAATGAGCAGTTCTTC.

This clonotype was observed a handful of times. The rearrangement links TRBV12-3 or TRBV12-4 to TRBJ2-2; the match to TRBD1 covers 8 bases. The CDR3 length is 12 residues. Trimming took 11 bases from V and 6 from J; bases not matched to a gene: 5. The DNA of the CDR3 is TGTGCCGGGACAGGAGAGGCCGGGGAGCTGTTTTTT. Protein: CAGTGEAGELFF.

This clonotype was found many times. The V call is TRBV7-8, the J call TRBJ2-1; no clear D gene. Deletions cut 6 bases from V and 0 bases from J, with 12 bases between. The CDR3 is 15 amino acids. CDR1 is SGHVS, CDR2 FQNEAQ, per germline. The CDR3, as DNA: TGTGCCAGCAGGCATCAGAGAAGCTCCTACAATGAGCAGTTCTTC. It encodes CASRHQRSSYNEQFF.

This chain joins TRBV5-4 and TRBJ2-2; D not resolved. V was clipped by 4 bases and J by 0 bases, with 10 bases between them. Germline V CDR1 and CDR2: SGHNT, YYREEE (reference sequence). This CDR3 spans 15 amino acids. Here the CDR3 DNA reads TGTGCCAGCAGCCCGCCGACCGCGAACACCGGGGAGCTGTTTTTT. It yields the protein CASSPPTANTGELFF.

V gene TRBV5-1 combines with J gene TRBJ2-1, with TRBD2 matching 10 bases. The CDR3 extends over 16 amino acids. V gave up 1 base and J gave up 3 bases; unmatched junction bases: 4. Germline V gene sequence: CDR1 SGHRS, CDR2 YFSETQ. CDR3 DNA: TGCGCCAGCAGCTTGTTCGCTAGCGGGGGCTACAATGAGCAGTTCTTC. Translating gives CASSLFASGGYNEQFF. Drawing the rest from reference TRBV5-1 and TRBJ2-1, the complete variable domain is KAGVTQTPRYLIKTRGQQVTLSCSPISGHRSVSWYQQTPGQGLQFLFEYFSETQRNKGNFPGRFSGRQFSNSRSEMNVSTLELGDSALYLCASSLFASGGYNEQFFGPGTRLTVL.

With respect to this clonotype: The conserved final phenylalanine or tryptophan is absent from the CDR3, which likely points to a read error. The rearrangement joins TRBV10-3 to TRBJ2-7; the match to TRBD1 covers 7 bases. CDR1 and CDR2 (germline): ENHRY, SYGVKD. There are 16 residues in the CDR3. The V gene end was trimmed by 0 bases and the J gene end by 0 bases; junction bases not matched to a gene: 5. The CDR3 region is CAISESGGEYSYEQYI. The CDR3 DNA reads TGTGCCATCAGTGAGTCAGGGGGCGAGTACTCCTACGAGCAGTACATC.

The sample holds many counts of this clonotype. The CDR3 DNA is TGTGCCAGCAGCCCACTCGCCCAGGCGAAGGGCTATGGCTACACCTTC. It translates to CASSPLAQAKGYGYTF. The chain recombines TRBV7-8 with TRBJ1-2; D remains ambiguous. CDR1 and CDR2 (germline): SGHVS, FQNEAQ. The CDR3 length is 16 residues. Trimming stripped 5 bases from V and 4 bases from J, with 20 bases between.